This TCR beta chain stems from a study of T cells in Graves' hyperthyroidism and ophthalmopathy (dated by TCRdb to about 2019). General notes on the study: Peripheral blood was sampled at the time of initial diagnosis, prior to any treatment. A discovery cohort of approximately 100 patients, 43 with Graves' ophthalmopathy and about 58 with stable Graves' hyperthyroidism, was used to find distinguishing TCR V-J signatures. Prospective prediction of ophthalmopathy was tested in an independent validation cohort of 18 to 20 hyperthyroidism patients and 17 patients who later progressed to ophthalmopathy. The 95 to 100 discovery patients were randomly divided into training and test sets at a 7:3 ratio. Thyroid tissue and blood T-cell repertoires from six or seven Graves' hyperthyroidism patients were also compared in the study. After sampling, hyperthyroidism patients received methimazole starting at 30 mg daily, and ophthalmopathy patients received high-dose intravenous methylprednisolone. TCR Vbeta CDR3 sequencing of roughly 140 peripheral blood samples (over 40 ophthalmopathy, about 75 hyperthyroidism and around 17 progressor patients) is reported in the paper. Broader findings and caveats from the paper: In validation, the model predicted progression to ophthalmopathy a median of roughly six months before onset, with about 70% sensitivity and 72.22% specificity. Most expanded thyroid clonotypes (frequency above 0.001) were also detected in blood, a finding suggesting that blood repertoires may reflect thyroid immune responses. Sample size was not statistically predetermined, and investigators were not blinded to group allocation. A model built on a 13 V-J signature distinguished ophthalmopathy from stable hyperthyroidism, reaching roughly 88% sensitivity and about 81% specificity in cross-validation and 80%/75% in testing.

CDR1 and CDR2, looked up from the germline V gene (reference sequence), are MNHEY and SMNVEV. V and J are truncated by 2 bases and 0 bases respectively, leaving an intervening sequence of 9 bases. Reading from cysteine to phenylalanine, the CDR3 counts 15 amino acids. Of all the DNA, just the CDR3 is kept, 45 bases in frame from base 1. The TCR beta CDR3 regions were amplified from the RNA transcripts. For the first round of RT-PCR on the TCR CDR3, the HTBI primer set was used together with the Qiagen OneStep RT-PCR kit. Libraries were constructed in a second round of multiplex PCR, after which size selection and purification were carried out. The libraries were sequenced on an Illumina HiSeq2000 using paired-end 100 bp reads. On the authors' methods: Raw data were processed with SOAPnuke, discarding reads with adapters, uncalled bases, mean Phred below 15, or no exact constant-primer or identifier match. COPE v1.2.5 was used to merge high-quality paired reads, and clonotypes were defined as unique nucleotide sequences. MiTCR v1.1 was used to align clonotypes to the IMGT TRBV, TRBD and TRBJ reference segments. The analysis was restricted to V-J combinations with a frequency above 0.0001, which together covered 99.2% of the repertoires. A TCS score was defined as the ratio of F50 (clonal expansion) to E x V (chaos), with BLOSUM62-based TCRdist applied between CDR3 peptides within each V-J. Welch's t-statistics and random forest reduced roughly 540 V-J features to 13, which were used in a naive Bayes classifier (R e1071). The public reads were reanalyzed by TCRdb: fastp trimming at Q25, MiXCR alignment, in-frame beta chains only. Rows are combined by CDR3 protein, so each entry shows the most common genes and DNA. The V and J calls come from TCRdb's annotation, not from the publication. The sample table shows about 300,000 distinct CDR3 sequences, and 15% to 20% are seen once. The top ten clones comprise about 40% of the sample.

In the ophthalmopathy patients, disease was moderately to severely active, with a Clinical Activity Score of 3 or more, a NOSPECS grade of 4 or more, and a duration of less than 3 months. Exclusion was applied to patients with uncontrolled infections, other autoimmune diseases, pregnancy or lactation. Diagnoses relied on clinical symptoms, serum thyroxine and TRAb, thyroid ultrasound and orbital computed tomography. Ficoll-Paque density gradient centrifugation was used to isolate PBMCs from about 10 ml of fresh peripheral blood. Total RNA was extracted using Trizol reagent, and RNA quality was assessed on an Agilent 2100 Bioanalyzer. Turning to this clonotype: No antigen is known for it. No quality values exist for individual bases; no much larger clone is one base distant.

The source is a man over 45 with Graves' ophthalmopathy. This sequence uses TRBV27 and TRBJ2-3; 5 matching bases give a weak D call of TRBD2. The sample taken for sequencing was blood. In nucleotide form, the sequence is TGTGCCAGCAGTTTAGCCAAGCGGAGCACAGATACGCAGTATTTT. The encoded protein is CASSLAKRSTDTQYF.